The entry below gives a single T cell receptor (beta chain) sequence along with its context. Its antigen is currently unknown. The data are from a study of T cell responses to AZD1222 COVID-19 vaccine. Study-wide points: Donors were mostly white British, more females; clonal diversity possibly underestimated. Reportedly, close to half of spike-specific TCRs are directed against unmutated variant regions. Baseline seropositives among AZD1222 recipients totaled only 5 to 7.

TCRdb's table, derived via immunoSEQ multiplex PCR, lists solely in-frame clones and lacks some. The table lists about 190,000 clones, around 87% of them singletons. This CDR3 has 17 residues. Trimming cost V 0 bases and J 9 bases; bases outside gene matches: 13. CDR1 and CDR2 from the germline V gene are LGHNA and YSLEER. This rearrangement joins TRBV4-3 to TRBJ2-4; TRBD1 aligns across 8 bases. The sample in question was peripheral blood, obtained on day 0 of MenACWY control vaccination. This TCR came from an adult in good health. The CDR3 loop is CASSQDTQGASQGIQYF. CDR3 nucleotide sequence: TGCGCCAGCAGCCAAGATACGCAGGGGGCGAGTCAAGGCATTCAGTACTTC.